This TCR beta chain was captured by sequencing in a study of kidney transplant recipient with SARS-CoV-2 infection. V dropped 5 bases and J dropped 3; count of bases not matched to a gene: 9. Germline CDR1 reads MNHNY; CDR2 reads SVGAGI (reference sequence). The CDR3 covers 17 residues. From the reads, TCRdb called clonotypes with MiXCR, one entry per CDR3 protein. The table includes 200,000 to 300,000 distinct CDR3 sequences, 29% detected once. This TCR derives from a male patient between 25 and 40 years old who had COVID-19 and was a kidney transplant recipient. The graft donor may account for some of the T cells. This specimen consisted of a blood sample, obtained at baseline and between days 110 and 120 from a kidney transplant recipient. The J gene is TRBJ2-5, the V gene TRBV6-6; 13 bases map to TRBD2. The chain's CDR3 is CASSNGLAGEFKETQYF. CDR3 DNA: TGTGCCAGCAGTAACGGACTAGCGGGAGAGTTCAAAGAGACCCAGTACTTC.